Each of the 32 T cell receptor beta chains below was sequenced from the same sample in a study of blood T cell repertoires in COVID-19. Here immunoSEQ multiplex PCR was the method, and the copy in TCRdb shows in-frame clones only, minus some. Of about 99,000 clones listed, about 89% are singletons. Sequenced: peripheral blood. All receptors come from a human donor in a cohort sampled during active COVID-19.

For this clone: Distinct nucleotide sequences in the sample also encode this CDR3. The chain carries TRBV7-9 and TRBJ2-3; D may be TRBD1 (5 bases). CDR3 length: 14 amino acids. The V and J ends lost 2 bases and 0 bases respectively, with 6 bases between them. Germline assignment: CDR1 SEHNR and CDR2 FQNEAQ (reference sequence). Here the CDR3 reads CASSLTGSTDTQYF. For the CDR3, the DNA is TGTGCCAGCAGCTTAACAGGTAGCACAGATACGCAGTATTTT. Complete variable domain (other parts from reference TRBV7-9 and TRBJ2-3): DTGVSQNPRHKITKRGQNVTFRCDPISEHNRLYWYRQTLGQGPEFLTYFQNEAQLEKSRLLSDRFSAERPKGSFSTLEIQRTEQGDSAMYLCASSLTGSTDTQYFGPGTRLTVL.

The chain couples TRBV28 to TRBJ2-2, with a tentative D call TRBD2 (6 bases). Germline assignment: CDR1 MDHEN and CDR2 SYDVKM. V lost 7 bases to trimming and J lost 7 bases, with 16 bases between them. The CDR3 sequence is 14 residues long. CDR3 region: CASTPRATSGELFF. CDR3 in DNA: TGTGCCAGCACCCCCCGCGCGACTAGCGGGGAGCTGTTTTTT. Using reference TRBV28 and TRBJ2-2 for the parts outside the CDR3, the full variable domain is DVKVTQSSRYLVKRTGEKVFLECVQDMDHENMFWYRQDPGLGLRLIYFSYDVKMKEKGDIPEGYSVSREKKERFSLILESASTNQTSMYLCASTPRATSGELFFGEGSRLTVL.

This chain connects TRBV28 to TRBJ2-3, with 9 bases that match TRBD2. Germline V gene data show CDR1 as MDHEN and CDR2 as SYDVKM. V shed 6 bases, J shed 5 bases, and the junction held 9 bases outside the gene matches. This CDR3 has 15 residues. CDR3 sequence reads: CASSRRGGKQDTQYF. Written as DNA, the CDR3 is TGTGCCAGCAGCCGGCGGGGGGGCAAACAAGATACGCAGTATTTT.

The CDR3 here is CASSSGQPQHF. The DNA for the CDR3 is TGTGCCAGCAGTTCAGGTCAGCCCCAGCATTTT. The chain uses TRBV12-3 or TRBV12-4 and TRBJ1-5; no reliable D call. This CDR3 region has 11 residues. Trimming took 4 bases from V and 6 from J, leaving 4 bases between them.

The chain couples TRBV10-3 to TRBJ1-6; no clear D gene. Looked up from germline, CDR1 is ENHRY and CDR2 is SYGVKD. There are 13 residues in the CDR3. V shed 6 bases and J shed 7 bases, with 10 bases lying between them. CDR3 loop: CAISLSTNSPLHF. The CDR3 coding sequence is TGTGCCATCAGCTTGTCCACAAATTCACCCCTCCACTTT.

The V and J genes are TRBV2 and TRBJ1-2; a possible D gene is TRBD1 (6 bases). This CDR3 is built from 14 residues. Per germline, CDR1 SNHLY and CDR2 FYNNEI. The V end lost 4 bases, the J end lost 4 bases, and 13 bases lay between the germline ends. Here the CDR3 reads CASSVTGLSYGYTF. CDR3 bases: TGTGCCAGCAGTGTCACAGGGTTGAGCTATGGCTACACCTTC.

The rearrangement joins TRBV29-1 to TRBJ1-1; D remains unclear. Per the germline V gene, CDR1 is SQVTM and CDR2 is ANQGSEA. The V and J ends lost 4 bases and 0 bases respectively, with 9 bases between them. The CDR3 is 13 residues long. CDR3: CSVGVQMNTEAFF. The CDR3 nucleotides are TGCAGCGTTGGTGTACAGATGAACACTGAAGCTTTCTTT. Drawing the rest from reference TRBV29-1 and TRBJ1-1, the complete variable domain is SAVISQKPSRDICQRGTSLTIQCQVDSQVTMMFWYRQQPGQSLTLIATANQGSEATYESGFVIDKFPISRPNLTFSTLTVSNMSPEDSSIYLCSVGVQMNTEAFFGQGTRLTVV.

This clone was counted only a few times. This chain connects TRBV3-1 (or the pseudogene TRBV3-2) to TRBJ2-5; 9 bases agree with TRBD2. This CDR3 contains 15 residues. Germline V gene sequence: CDR1 LGHDT, CDR2 YNNKEL (reference sequence). Trimming removed 4 bases from V and 3 bases from J; junction bases left unmatched: 6. The CDR3 DNA reads as TGTGCCAGCAGCCCTACACAGCGGGGGGAAGAGACCCAGTACTTC. It codes for CASSPTQRGEETQYF.

The chain joins TRBV19 to TRBJ2-2; 14 nucleotides align to TRBD2. CDR3 size: 16 residues. Germline loops: CDR1 LNHDA, CDR2 SQIVND (reference sequence). V lost 6 bases to trimming and J lost 1 base; unmatched junction nucleotides: 1. CDR3 in DNA: TGTGCCAGTAGAGGGACTAGCGGGGGGAACACCGGGGAGCTGTTTTTT. Its translation: CASRGTSGGNTGELFF.

V usage is TRBV20-1 and J usage is TRBJ1-5; no firm D call. CDR1 and CDR2 from the germline V gene are DFQATT and SNEGSKA (reference sequence). CDR3 length: 14 amino acids. The V and J ends lost 3 bases and 2 bases respectively, with 11 bases between them. CDR3 sequence: CSASGAGGNQPQHF. The DNA for the CDR3 is TGCAGTGCTAGTGGCGCCGGAGGCAATCAGCCCCAGCATTTT.

The gene calls are TRBV7-9 and TRBJ2-1; TRBD1 agrees at 10 bases. The CDR3 runs 17 residues. CDR1 and CDR2 (germline): SEHNR, FQNEAQ (reference sequence). V shed 5 bases and J 3 bases; nucleotides not matched to a gene: 10. The CDR3 loop is CASSPRDRGHGYNEQFF. CDR3 bases: TGTGCCAGCAGCCCCCGTGACAGGGGGCATGGCTACAATGAGCAGTTCTTC.

This chain connects TRBV5-1 to TRBJ1-5, with 7 bases lining up with TRBD1. Trimming at V came to 4 bases and at J to 1 base, leaving 2 bases not matched to a gene. This CDR3 contains 14 residues. From germline, CDR1 is SGHRS and CDR2 YFSETQ. CDR3 region: CASSQGDSNQPQHF. The CDR3 DNA reads as TGCGCCAGCAGCCAGGGGGACAGCAATCAGCCCCAGCATTTT.

The V and J genes are TRBV7-2 and TRBJ2-1, with TRBD2 identical over 16 bases. This CDR3 is 16 amino acids long. Germline trimming cut 4 bases from V and 9 bases from J; bases unmatched to any gene: 6. CDR1 and CDR2 from the germline V gene are SGHTA and FQGNSA. CDR3 coding DNA: TGTGCCAGCAGCTATAAGGGACTAGCGGGGGGGACTGAGCAGTTCTTC. Translation gives CASSYKGLAGGTEQFF.

The chain employs TRBV2 and TRBJ1-4; D perhaps matches TRBD1 (6 bases). Germline CDR1 reads SNHLY; CDR2 reads FYNNEI. The CDR3 sequence is 13 residues long. V lost 7 bases and J lost 8, with 14 bases in between. CDR3 amino acids: CASTSYRVEKLFF. The CDR3 DNA follows: TGTGCCAGCACCTCGTACAGGGTGGAAAAACTGTTTTTT.

The gene calls are TRBV5-1 and TRBJ2-3; 12 positions agree with TRBD2. CDR3 length equals 17 residues. From germline, CDR1 is SGHRS and CDR2 YFSETQ. The V gene end was trimmed by 0 bases and the J gene end by 3 bases; junction bases not matched to a gene: 5. The DNA of the CDR3 is TGCGCCAGCAGCTTGGGTCCTAGCGGGGGGGATACAGATACGCAGTATTTT. Protein: CASSLGPSGGDTDTQYF.

This chain uses TRBV5-4 with TRBJ2-3; 7 bases agree with TRBD2. V shed 3 bases, J shed 2 bases, and the junction held 6 bases outside the gene matches. CDR1 SGHNT and CDR2 YYREEE come from the germline V gene (reference sequence). The CDR3 is 15 residues long. The CDR3 reads CASSSSGVYTDTQYF. The CDR3 coding sequence is TGTGCCAGCAGCTCGAGCGGGGTATACACAGATACGCAGTATTTT.

The chain employs TRBV9 and TRBJ1-3; D unresolved. Germline CDR1 and CDR2: SGDLS and YYNGEE. The CDR3 totals 16 residues. The V and J ends lost 0 bases and 1 base respectively, with 11 bases between them. CDR3 sequence (DNA): TGTGCCAGCAGCGTAGTTTCAGAGGGTTCTGGAAACACCATATATTTT. Its translation: CASSVVSEGSGNTIYF.

The rearrangement uses TRBV2 and TRBJ2-7; TRBD2 matches 8 bases. Trimming removed 3 bases from V and 4 bases from J; junction bases left unmatched: 5. The CDR3 spans 14 residues. Germline CDR1 reads SNHLY; CDR2 reads FYNNEI. CDR3 residues: CASSDSGSMYEQYF. CDR3 bases: TGTGCCAGCAGTGACAGCGGGAGTATGTACGAGCAGTACTTC.

The DNA for the CDR3 is TGTGCCAGCAGTGTCCCCAGGACTAGCGGGAGTTCAAATGAGCAGTTCTTC. It specifies CASSVPRTSGSSNEQFF. The V gene is TRBV2, the J gene TRBJ2-1; 13 bases map to TRBD2. Trimming took 4 bases from V and 7 from J; bases not matched to a gene: 10. Germline V gene lookup returns CDR1 SNHLY and CDR2 FYNNEI. The CDR3 contains 17 residues.

This clone is a singleton in its sample. V and J are TRBV6-2 or TRBV6-3 and TRBJ2-7; D might be TRBD2 (6 bases). Trimming took off 2 bases at V and 2 bases at J, with 10 bases between the two ends. Germline-derived CDR1 and CDR2 are MNHEY and SVGEGT. The CDR3 contains 14 residues. Here the CDR3 DNA reads TGTGCCAGCAGTTACGAGGAGGGCCCCTACGAGCAGTACTTC. Translated: CASSYEEGPYEQYF.

V gene TRBV9 combines with J gene TRBJ2-3, with 8 bases fitting TRBD2. The CDR3 consists of 16 residues. The V gene's germline CDR1 is SGDLS and CDR2 YYNGEE. Germline trimming cut 0 bases from V and 2 bases from J; bases unmatched to any gene: 5. CDR3 loop: CASSVEVGGVTDTQYF. DNA for the CDR3: TGTGCCAGCAGCGTAGAGGTCGGGGGGGTCACAGATACGCAGTATTTT.

The V and J genes are TRBV5-1 and TRBJ2-4; a weak D match, TRBD1 (5 bases). This CDR3 is 15 amino acids long. V lost 4 bases, J lost 2 bases, and 13 bases lay in between. Germline lookup yields CDR1 SGHRS and CDR2 YFSETQ. The CDR3 reads CASSPRVETKNIQYF. The CDR3 nucleotides are TGCGCCAGCAGCCCCAGGGTAGAGACCAAAAACATTCAGTACTTC.

This clone was counted a single time. One junction end disagrees with the germline gene, perhaps due to a read error. The chain uses TRBV7-7 and TRBJ2-1; D is unresolved. Germline V gene data show CDR1 as SSHAT and CDR2 as FNYEAQ (reference sequence). The CDR3 has 14 residues. CDR3 DNA sequence: TGTGCTAGCAGCTTGGGTCCAGGCTACAATGAGCAGTTCTTC. Its protein product is CASSLGPGYNEQFF.

The chain combines TRBV7-2 with TRBJ2-1, with D possibly matching TRBD2 (7 bases). V lost 8 bases and J lost 4, with 15 bases in between. Germline V lookup: CDR1 SGHTA, CDR2 FQGNSA. The CDR3 runs to 14 residues. CDR3 nucleotides: TGTGCCAGCCGGGGGCGGGGGATTTACAATGAGCAGTTCTTC. The encoded protein is CASRGRGIYNEQFF.

The V gene is TRBV19, the J gene TRBJ2-7, with 8 bases aligning to TRBD2. CDR1 and CDR2 from the germline V gene are LNHDA and SQIVND (reference sequence). The CDR3 covers 16 residues. The junction had 8 bases not matched to a gene; V was cut back by 1 base and J by 3 bases. Here the CDR3 DNA reads TGTGCCAGTAGTATAGCCCTAGCGGGCATCCTCTACGAGCAGTACTTC. Amino acids: CASSIALAGILYEQYF.

V gene TRBV28 combines with J gene TRBJ2-7; a possible D gene is TRBD2 (5 bases). CDR3 length: 13 amino acids. CDR1 is MDHEN and CDR2 is SYDVKM in the germline V gene. The V end lost 6 bases, the J end lost 0 bases, and 9 bases lay between the germline ends. CDR3 bases: TGTGCCAGCAGCCAAGGACTCTCCTACGAGCAGTACTTC. This codes for CASSQGLSYEQYF.

This clone was detected once. The chain employs TRBV7-3 and TRBJ2-2, with 8 nucleotides matching TRBD1. This CDR3 is 14 amino acids long. V lost 5 bases to trimming and J lost 3 bases; unmatched junction nucleotides: 2. Germline lookup yields CDR1 SGHTA and CDR2 FQGTGA. The CDR3, as DNA: TGTGCCAGCAGCCCGACAGGGGACACCGGGGAGCTGTTTTTT. Translation gives CASSPTGDTGELFF.

This chain's CDR3 is CASRKHDSYGYTF. The CDR3 DNA follows: TGTGCCAGCAGAAAACACGACTCCTATGGCTACACCTTC. The chain combines TRBV2 with TRBJ1-2; D gene uncertain. Germline lookup yields CDR1 SNHLY and CDR2 FYNNEI. The CDR3 contains 13 residues. Deletions cut 6 bases from V and 4 bases from J, with 12 bases between.

This clone was seen just once. The J gene is TRBJ2-5, the V gene TRBV28; the match to TRBD1 covers 8 bases. Losses at the gene ends were 5 bases for V and 2 bases for J; bases not matched to a gene: 1. CDR3 length: 13 amino acids. Germline V gives CDR1 MDHEN, CDR2 SYDVKM. The CDR3 loop is CASSGQGQETQYF. DNA for the CDR3: TGTGCCAGCAGTGGACAGGGTCAAGAGACCCAGTACTTC.

The V and J genes are TRBV2 and TRBJ1-4, with D perhaps TRBD1 (5 bases). V lost 8 bases, J lost 7 bases, and 23 bases lay in between. The CDR3 is made up of 16 amino acids. Germline V CDR1 and CDR2: SNHLY, FYNNEI. CDR3 protein: CASVRGGGVLVEKLFF. CDR3 bases: TGTGCCAGCGTGAGGGGAGGCGGTGTCTTAGTTGAAAAACTGTTTTTT.

This clone has a handful of counts. V usage is TRBV11-2 and J usage is TRBJ2-7; D is unclear. The ends were cut back, 4 bases at V and 2 bases at J, with 12 bases in the middle. CDR3 size: 14 residues. The germline V gene encodes CDR1 SGHAT and CDR2 FQNNGV. CDR3 protein: CASSSGPGTYEQYF. CDR3 sequence (DNA): TGTGCCAGCAGCTCCGGCCCAGGAACCTACGAGCAGTACTTC.

V usage is TRBV5-4 and J usage is TRBJ1-2; the D gene is possibly TRBD1 (6 bases). V was pared by 4 bases and J by 4 bases, with 17 bases between. Germline CDR1 reads SGHNT; CDR2 reads YYREEE (reference sequence). This CDR3 is 15 amino acids long. The CDR3 region has the DNA TGTGCCAGCAGCCCCGCCGTGGGGGCGGCCTATGGCTACACCTTC. Translation gives CASSPAVGAAYGYTF.